The present T cell receptor (beta chain) was sequenced within a study of blood T cell repertoires in COVID-19. Whole-study context: Sites in the United States, Italy and Spain provided acute and convalescent COVID-19 samples. The cDNA or gDNA used as material had been derived from T cells, B-cell-depleted T cells, or PBMCs.

Per the original methods: Estimation of nucleated cell counts was performed using reference gene primer amplification. Assay: immunoSEQ multiplex PCR; the TCRdb copy retains only in-frame clones and omits some. The V and J calls and clone size were taken over from that table, and D and trimming were inferred from the DNA. The sample holds some 210,000 clones; approximately 84% are singletons and the top ten take approximately 8%. Trimming stripped 4 bases from V and 7 bases from J, with 8 bases between. Germline CDR1 LGHDT, CDR2 YNNKEL (reference sequence). The length of the CDR3 is 13 residues. The sequenced sample consisted of peripheral blood. The chain links TRBV3-1 (or the pseudogene TRBV3-2) to TRBJ1-6; tentatively, D is TRBD1 (6 bases). This sequence was found in a woman between 45 and 65 years old with active or convalescent COVID-19. The CDR3 nucleotides are TGTGCCAGCAGCCGAGGACAGAATTCACCCCTCCACTTT. Its protein product is CASSRGQNSPLHF.